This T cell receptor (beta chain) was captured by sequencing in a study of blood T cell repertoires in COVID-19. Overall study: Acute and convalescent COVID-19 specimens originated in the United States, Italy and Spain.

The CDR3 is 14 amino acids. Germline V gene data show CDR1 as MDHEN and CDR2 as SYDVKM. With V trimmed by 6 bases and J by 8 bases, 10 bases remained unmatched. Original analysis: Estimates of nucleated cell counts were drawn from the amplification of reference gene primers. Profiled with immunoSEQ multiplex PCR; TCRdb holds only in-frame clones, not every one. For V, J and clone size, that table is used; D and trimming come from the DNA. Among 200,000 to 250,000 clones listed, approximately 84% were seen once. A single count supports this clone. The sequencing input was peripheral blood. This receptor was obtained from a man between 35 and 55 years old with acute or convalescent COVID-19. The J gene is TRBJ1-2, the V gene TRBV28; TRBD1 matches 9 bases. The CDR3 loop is CASSRTGAGGGYTF. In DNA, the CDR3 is TGTGCCAGCAGCCGGACAGGGGCGGGCGGCGGCTACACCTTC.